The rows below give T cell receptor beta chains drawn from one sample of a study of blood T cell repertoires in COVID-19. Libraries were prepared by immunoSEQ multiplex PCR; TCRdb keeps only in-frame clonotypes and omits some of them. The data hold fewer than 350,000 clones, with approximately 90% observed a single time. Sequenced material: PBMCs or T cells enriched from blood (not recorded which). These receptors all come from a woman in her thirties or forties who had recovered from COVID-19. Each CDR3 is given with its conserved first and last residue. A D gene is named only where the DNA matches it firmly. Clone size is stated in some rows and not others, as once, few, many or a class when expanded.

D gene	V gene	J gene	clone size	CDR3 DNA	CDR3 protein
.	TRBV9	TRBJ1-3	.	TGTGCCAGCAGCTTGAGTCCCCGGGAGAGCTCTGGAAACACCATATATTTT	CASSLSPRESSGNTIYF
TRBD1	TRBV25-1	TRBJ2-5	.	TGTGCCAGCAGTGCTCCAGGGACAGCGAGGGAGACCCAGTACTTC	CASSAPGTARETQYF
.	TRBV4-2	TRBJ1-2	.	TGTGCCAGCAGCCAAGAGACCCTAGACCCGGGCTACACCTTC	CASSQETLDPGYTF
TRBD2	TRBV6-4	TRBJ2-1	.	TGTGCCAGCAGTGACCTAGCGGGAGGGCCCGATGAGCAGTTCTTC	CASSDLAGGPDEQFF
TRBD2	TRBV27	TRBJ2-1	.	TGTGCCAGCAGGGATAGCGGGAGGAGCCCACACAATGAGCAGTTCTTC	CASRDSGRSPHNEQFF
TRBD2	TRBV7-9	TRBJ2-1	.	TGTGCCAGCAGCTTAGCGCGTGGTAGCGGGAGCTATGAGCAGTTCTTC	CASSLARGSGSYEQFF
.	TRBV28	TRBJ2-7	.	TGTGCCAGCAGTTCCGGGACAACCGTCTACGAGCAGTACTTC	CASSSGTTVYEQYF
.	TRBV19	TRBJ2-2	.	TGTGCCAGTAGTATAGTTGAAGCGGGCAACACCGGGGAGCTGTTTTTT	CASSIVEAGNTGELFF
TRBD2	TRBV6-2/TRBV6-3	TRBJ2-5	few	TGTGCCAGCAGTTACTTAGCGGGAGGTGGGGAGACCCAGTACTTC	CASSYLAGGGETQYF
TRBD1	TRBV19	TRBJ1-5	.	TGTGCCAGTATGACTTCCCCGGACAGGGCTAATCAGCCCCAGCATTTT	CASMTSPDRANQPQHF
.	TRBV4-3	TRBJ1-3	.	TGCGCCAGCAGCCAAGAGACAGGTGGAAACACCATATATTTT	CASSQETGGNTIYF
TRBD2	TRBV7-2	TRBJ2-2	.	TGTGCCAGCAGCTTCGGGCTAGCGGGCACCGGGGAGCTGTTTTTT	CASSFGLAGTGELFF
TRBD1	TRBV19	TRBJ2-7	.	TGTGCCAGTAGTAGACAGGGCAGCGAGCAGTACTTC	CASSRQGSEQYF
TRBD1	TRBV7-9	TRBJ1-2	.	TGTGCCAGCAGCGAGGGACAGGCGATTTCTGGCTACACCTTC	CASSEGQAISGYTF
TRBD1	TRBV6-2/TRBV6-3	TRBJ2-7	.	TGTGCCAGCAGTTACATTGGGACAGGGCTCTACGAGCAGTACTTC	CASSYIGTGLYEQYF
TRBD2	TRBV6-1	TRBJ2-7	.	TGTGCCAGCAGTGAAGCTGGCGGGGCGGGAGGGTCCGAGCAGTACTTC	CASSEAGGAGGSEQYF
TRBD1	TRBV3-1/TRBV3-2	TRBJ1-2	.	TGTGCCAGCAGCCAGGCCGGGACAGAGGGTCGCTATGGCTACACCTTC	CASSQAGTEGRYGYTF
TRBD2	TRBV13	TRBJ2-5	.	TGTGCCAGCAGCTTAATGGGGTCTGGGGGACTAGCGGATCAAGAGACCCAGTACTTC	CASSLMGSGGLADQETQYF
TRBD2	TRBV29-1	TRBJ2-3	.	TGCAGCGCCCTGACCGGACTAGCGGGGCTCACAGATACGCAGTATTTT	CSALTGLAGLTDTQYF
TRBD1	TRBV27	TRBJ1-2	.	TGTGCCAGCAGTCCGAGGGACAGGGATTATGGCTACACCTTC	CASSPRDRDYGYTF
TRBD2	TRBV4-2	TRBJ2-1	.	TGTGCCAGCAGCCAGGAACTAGCGCTGAATTACAATGAGCAGTTCTTC	CASSQELALNYNEQFF
.	TRBV12-3/TRBV12-4	TRBJ2-3	.	TGTGCCAGCAGTTCAGGGGCAGATACGCAGTATTTT	CASSSGADTQYF
.	TRBV5-8	TRBJ2-7	.	TGTGCCAGCAGATGGACGGGACTGCCGACCTACGAGCAGTACTTC	CASRWTGLPTYEQYF
.	TRBV28	TRBJ1-3	.	TGTGCCAGCCATAGCGGGGGCACCTCTGGAAACACCATATATTTT	CASHSGGTSGNTIYF
.	TRBV29-1	TRBJ1-2	.	TGCAGCGCCGGAAAAGGGGATGGCTACACCTTC	CSAGKGDGYTF
.	TRBV6-5	TRBJ2-7	.	TGTGCCAGCAGCGCGGTGCAGGGGAGCTCCTACGAGCAGTACTTC	CASSAVQGSSYEQYF
TRBD1	TRBV16	TRBJ1-4	.	TGTGCCAGCAGAAGGGACAGGGGGCCCGAAAAACTGTTTTTT	CASRRDRGPEKLFF
TRBD1	TRBV2	TRBJ1-4	.	TGTGCCAGCATTTTATTTGGGACAGGGGGCGAAAAACTGTTTTTT	CASILFGTGGEKLFF
.	TRBV10-3	TRBJ2-5	.	TGTGCCATCAGTCCAGCGGGCGGATCAAACCAAGAGACCCAGTACTTC	CAISPAGGSNQETQYF
.	TRBV18	TRBJ1-2	.	TGTGCCAGCTCACCATCCGGGTCTGGATATGGCTACACCTTC	CASSPSGSGYGYTF
.	TRBV10-3	TRBJ2-1	.	TGTGCCATCAGCGTCGCACCCCGGGACAACGGATACAATGAGCAGTTCTTC	CAISVAPRDNGYNEQFF
.	TRBV7-9	TRBJ1-2	.	TGTGCCAGCGGAGAACAGGGAAGTGACTATGGCTACACCTTC	CASGEQGSDYGYTF
TRBD1	TRBV7-9	TRBJ1-3	.	TGTGCCAGCAGCGGGGACAGTCTTCCCTCTGGAAACACCATATATTTT	CASSGDSLPSGNTIYF
.	TRBV24-1	TRBJ2-5	.	TGTGCCACCGGGCCAACTCAAGAGACCCAGTACTTC	CATGPTQETQYF
TRBD1	TRBV30	TRBJ1-5	.	TGTGCCTGGAGAGACGGACAGGGCGGGCAGCCCCAGCATTTT	CAWRDGQGGQPQHF
TRBD1	TRBV19	TRBJ1-5	.	TGTGCCAGTAGTTCAAGGACAGGGCGTCAGCCCCAGCATTTT	CASSSRTGRQPQHF
.	TRBV29-1	TRBJ2-2	.	TGCAGCGTCGGCTCGGGACTGAACACCGGGGAGCTGTTTTTT	CSVGSGLNTGELFF
TRBD1	TRBV7-2	TRBJ1-3	.	TGTGCCAGCAGCTCCGTTACAGGGGCCTCTGGAAACACCATATATTTT	CASSSVTGASGNTIYF
TRBD2	TRBV11-2	TRBJ2-3	.	TGTGCCAGCAGCTTCGGACTAGCGGGAGGGAAAGATACGCAGTATTTT	CASSFGLAGGKDTQYF
TRBD1	TRBV18	TRBJ2-1	.	TGTGCCAGCTCACTCCTAGGACAGGCTAGGAATGAGCAGTTCTTC	CASSLLGQARNEQFF
.	TRBV20-1	TRBJ2-5	.	TGCAGTGCTAGTGAGGGCGGGCAACAAGAGACCCAGTACTTC	CSASEGGQQETQYF
TRBD1	TRBV14	TRBJ1-5	.	TGTGCCAGCAGACCCCCGGGACAGAGCAATCAGCCCCAGCATTTT	CASRPPGQSNQPQHF